The present entry profiles one T cell receptor (beta chain) with its context. Its antigen is as yet unknown. The sample comes from a study of T-cell reconstitution after alpha-beta-depleted transplantation in children. Broader study findings: T-cell numbers and diversity one year post-transplant derived largely from freshly generated T cells. Certain patients had high TCRbeta diversity at day 60, and it came from recipient T cells and thymic progenitors that survived.

Preparation of the TCRbeta library involved a method that used unique molecular identifiers. TCRdb ran MiXCR on the PCR reads and lists one entry per CDR3 protein. Here the sample spans approximately 230,000 distinct CDR3 sequences, 20% to 30% being singletons. V shed 1 base and J 6 bases; nucleotides not matched to a gene: 7. This CDR3 has 15 residues. Germline lookup yields CDR1 DFQATT and CDR2 SNEGSKA (reference sequence). J is TRBJ1-1 and V is TRBV20-1, with 11 bases matching TRBD1. The receptor's source is a female patient aged 2-15 years who had a stem cell transplant for congenital amegakaryocytic thrombocytopenia, so the T cells may come from the graft donor. The sequences come from PBMCs, mostly from graft donor cells, collected 360 days after TCRalphabeta/CD19-depleted stem cell transplant. Written as DNA, the CDR3 is TGCAGTGCTAGAGGCGGGACAGGGGGTCACGCTGAAGCTTTCTTT. This translates into CSARGGTGGHAEAFF.